Following are 16 T cell receptor beta chains from one sample sequenced in a study of blood T cell repertoires in COVID-19. TCRdb's copy holds only in-frame clones and misses some; the assay was immunoSEQ multiplex PCR. Of about 50,000 clones in the sample, 82% were seen once. The sample was peripheral blood. These receptors all stem from a woman between 55 and 75 years old with acute or convalescent COVID-19.

The chain joins TRBV4-1 to TRBJ1-2; no definite D call. The CDR3 extends over 16 amino acids. Germline lookup yields CDR1 MGHRA and CDR2 YSYEKL. The germline V and J ends were trimmed by 0 bases and 8 bases, with 19 bases remaining between them. CDR3 region: CASSQESRPEFQGYTF. For the CDR3, the DNA is TGCGCCAGCAGCCAAGAAAGCAGGCCGGAATTCCAAGGCTACACCTTC.

The V gene is TRBV6-1, the J gene TRBJ2-5; D might be TRBD2 (5 bases). V dropped 0 bases and J dropped 5 bases, with 16 bases sitting between them. This CDR3 contains 16 residues. Germline loops: CDR1 MNHNS, CDR2 SASEGT. CDR3 nucleotide sequence: TGTGCCAGCAGTGAAGCTGGACTTCCCCCTGTGGAGACCCAGTACTTC. It codes for CASSEAGLPPVETQYF.

The chain links TRBV19 to TRBJ1-3; D may be TRBD1 (6 bases). The CDR3 runs to 14 residues. The ends were cut back, 5 bases at V and 5 bases at J, with 13 bases in the middle. CDR1 and CDR2 from the germline V gene are LNHDA and SQIVND (reference sequence). This chain's CDR3 is CASSPRDIRNTIYF. The CDR3 nucleotides are TGTGCCAGTAGTCCCCGGGACATCCGAAACACCATATATTTT. Combining the CDR3 with reference TRBV19 and TRBJ1-3 gives the whole variable domain DGGITQSPKYLFRKEGQNVTLSCEQNLNHDAMYWYRQDPGQGLRLIYYSQIVNDFQKGDIAEGYSVSREKKESFPLTVTSAQKNPTAFYLCASSPRDIRNTIYFGEGSWLTVV.

The gene calls are TRBV5-1 and TRBJ1-2, with D possibly being TRBD1 (6 bases). Germline loops: CDR1 SGHRS, CDR2 YFSETQ. CDR3 length: 15 amino acids. The V end lost 4 bases, the J end lost 1 base, and 14 bases lay between the germline ends. CDR3 loop: CASSSNFRGNYGYTF. DNA of the CDR3: TGCGCCAGCAGCAGCAATTTCAGGGGTAACTATGGCTACACCTTC.

The chain links TRBV7-9 to TRBJ1-2; D is possibly TRBD1 (5 bases). Germline V CDR1 and CDR2: SEHNR, FQNEAQ (reference sequence). V gave up 1 base and J gave up 5 bases, with 14 bases separating them. This CDR3 has 15 amino acids. Here the CDR3 DNA reads TGTGCCAGCAGCTTAGACCGGACAACGAATTATGGCTACACCTTC. It is translated as CASSLDRTTNYGYTF.

The gene calls are TRBV5-6 and TRBJ1-4; TRBD1 might be the D (5 bases). V was cut by 4 bases and J by 6 bases, with 16 bases left in between. There are 15 residues in the CDR3. The V gene's germline CDR1 is SGHDT and CDR2 YYEEEE. The CDR3, as DNA: TGTGCCAGCAGCCTAAATACCCGGGGGTATGAAAAACTGTTTTTT. Its protein is CASSLNTRGYEKLFF. The variable domain in full, with the rest retrieved from reference TRBV5-6 and TRBJ1-4, is DAGVTQSPTHLIKTRGQQVTLRCSPKSGHDTVSWYQQALGQGPQFIFQYYEEEERQRGNFPDRFSGHQFPNYSSELNVNALLLGDSALYLCASSLNTRGYEKLFFGSGTQLSVL.

This rearrangement joins TRBV29-1 to TRBJ2-1; weak D call: TRBD2 (5 bases). Germline assignment: CDR1 SQVTM and CDR2 ANQGSEA. The length of the CDR3 is 13 residues. Trimming removed 3 bases at V and 8 bases at J, with 14 bases between. The CDR3 DNA reads as TGCAGCGTTGATGGAGGCCTAGCCCATGAGCAGTTCTTC. It translates to CSVDGGLAHEQFF.

This rearrangement joins TRBV11-3 to TRBJ2-3; D is perhaps TRBD2 (5 bases). The germline V gene has CDR1 SGHNT and CDR2 YENEEA. The CDR3 runs 14 residues. The V and J ends lost 5 bases and 2 bases respectively, with 11 bases between them. The CDR3 DNA sequence: TGTGCCAGCAGCAAGGGAGCGGTCACAGATACGCAGTATTTT. Translated, it gives CASSKGAVTDTQYF.

The V and J genes are TRBV19 and TRBJ1-5, with 9 bases that match TRBD1. Germline V lookup: CDR1 LNHDA, CDR2 SQIVND (reference sequence). V shed 6 bases and J 7 bases; nucleotides not matched to a gene: 10. The CDR3 length is 15 residues. CDR3 DNA sequence: TGTGCCAGTAGGAACCGGGACAGGGTGGACCAGCCCCAGCATTTT. It specifies CASRNRDRVDQPQHF.

This clone came up a few times. The rearrangement links TRBV4-1 to TRBJ2-7; the match to TRBD2 covers 9 bases. Germline V gene lookup returns CDR1 MGHRA and CDR2 YSYEKL. After removal of 0 bases from V and 0 bases from J, the junction contained 3 bases not matched to a gene. The CDR3 consists of 16 residues. Here the CDR3 DNA reads TGCGCCAGCAGCCAAGAAAGAGCGGGGGGCTCCTACGAGCAGTACTTC. Translating it yields CASSQERAGGSYEQYF.

This chain connects TRBV6-5 to TRBJ1-4; possible D gene TRBD1, 6 bases. The V end lost 11 bases, the J end lost 5 bases, and 15 bases lay between the germline ends. Germline values: CDR1 MNHEY, CDR2 SVGAGI. CDR3 length: 13 amino acids. The CDR3 DNA sequence: TGTGCCGACAGGAACAGCGGAAATGAAAAACTGTTTTTT. Protein sequence: CADRNSGNEKLFF.

The CDR3 region has the DNA TGTGCCAGCAGCCGATCGGGGAGACTTTACGAGCAGTACTTC. As protein: CASSRSGRLYEQYF. The chain couples TRBV14 to TRBJ2-7; possible D gene TRBD2, 5 bases. Germline CDR1 reads SGHDN; CDR2 reads FVKESK. V lost 4 bases to trimming and J lost 4 bases, with 14 bases between them. This CDR3 is 14 amino acids long. Supplemented by reference TRBV14 and TRBJ2-7, the full variable domain reads EAGVTQFPSHSVIEKGQTVTLRCDPISGHDNLYWYRRVMGKEIKFLLHFVKESKQDESGMPNNRFLAERTGGTYSTLKVQPAELEDSGVYFCASSRSGRLYEQYFGPGTRLTVT.

In its sample, this clone was seen once. The chain joins TRBV7-9 to TRBJ2-3, with a tentative D call TRBD1 (5 bases). The V gene's germline CDR1 is SEHNR and CDR2 FQNEAQ (reference sequence). CDR3 length equals 12 residues. Trimming pared 1 base from V and 13 bases from J, leaving 12 bases between. Here the CDR3 reads CASSLEGPREYF. The CDR3 nucleotides are TGTGCCAGCAGCTTAGAGGGGCCCAGGGAGTATTTT.

The rearrangement joins TRBV10-2 to TRBJ2-7, with D maybe TRBD1 (6 bases). This CDR3 region has 12 residues. Germline loops: CDR1 WSHSY, CDR2 SAAADI. V lost 3 bases, J lost 13 bases, and 16 bases lay in between. Here the CDR3 DNA reads TGCGCCAGCAGTGAAGGAGAAGGACAGCCCTACTTC. Its translation is CASSEGEGQPYF.

The chain carries TRBV4-1 and TRBJ1-1; TRBD1 is a possible D gene (6 bases). Trimming removed 1 base from V and 8 bases from J, with 14 bases in between. CDR1 is MGHRA and CDR2 is YSYEKL in the germline V gene. This CDR3 has 14 amino acids. Written as DNA, the CDR3 is TGCGCCAGCAGCCAAGGGGACACATCAGGGGAAGCTTTCTTT. Translation gives CASSQGDTSGEAFF.

The V and J genes are TRBV27 and TRBJ1-1, with D maybe TRBD1 (6 bases). V was trimmed by 7 bases and J by 5 bases, leaving 17 bases between them. Germline loops: CDR1 MNHEY, CDR2 SMNVEV (reference sequence). The CDR3 has 14 residues. The CDR3 spells CASTERQGITEAFF. CDR3 bases: TGTGCCAGCACCGAACGGCAGGGGATAACTGAAGCTTTCTTT.